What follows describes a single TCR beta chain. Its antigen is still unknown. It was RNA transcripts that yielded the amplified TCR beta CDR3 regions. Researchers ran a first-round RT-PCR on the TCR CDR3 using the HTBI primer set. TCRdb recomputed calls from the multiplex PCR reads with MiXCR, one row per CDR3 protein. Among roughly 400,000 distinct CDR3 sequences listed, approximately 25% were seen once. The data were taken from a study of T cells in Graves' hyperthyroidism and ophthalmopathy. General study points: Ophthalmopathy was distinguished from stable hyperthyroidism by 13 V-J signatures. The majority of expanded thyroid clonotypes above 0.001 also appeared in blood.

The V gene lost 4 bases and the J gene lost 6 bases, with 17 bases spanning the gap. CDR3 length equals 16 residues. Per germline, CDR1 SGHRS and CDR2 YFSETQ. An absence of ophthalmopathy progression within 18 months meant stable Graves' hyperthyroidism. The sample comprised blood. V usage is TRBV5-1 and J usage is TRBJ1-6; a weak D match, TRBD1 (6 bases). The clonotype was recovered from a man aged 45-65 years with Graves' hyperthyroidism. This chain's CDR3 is CASSLDSGQINSPLHF. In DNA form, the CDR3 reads TGCGCCAGCAGCCTTGATTCCGGACAGATTAATTCACCCCTCCACTTT.